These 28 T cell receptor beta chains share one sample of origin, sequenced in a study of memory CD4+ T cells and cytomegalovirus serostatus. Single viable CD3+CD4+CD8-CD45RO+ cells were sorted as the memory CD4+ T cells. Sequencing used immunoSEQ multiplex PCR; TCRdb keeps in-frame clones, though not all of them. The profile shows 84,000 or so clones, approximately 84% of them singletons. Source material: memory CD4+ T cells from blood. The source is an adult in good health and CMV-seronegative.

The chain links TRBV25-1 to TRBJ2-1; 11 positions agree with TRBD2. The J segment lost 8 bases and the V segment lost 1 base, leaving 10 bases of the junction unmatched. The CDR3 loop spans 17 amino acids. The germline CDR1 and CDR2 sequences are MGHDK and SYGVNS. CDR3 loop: CASSESISGGGGDEQFF. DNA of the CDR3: TGTGCCAGCAGTGAATCGATTAGCGGGGGGGGTGGCGATGAGCAGTTCTTC.

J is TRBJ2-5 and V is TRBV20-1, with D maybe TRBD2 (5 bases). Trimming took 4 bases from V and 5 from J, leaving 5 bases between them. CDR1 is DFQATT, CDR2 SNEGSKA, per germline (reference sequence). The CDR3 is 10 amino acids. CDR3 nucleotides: TGCAGTGCTAAGCGGGAGACCCAGTACTTC. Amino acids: CSAKRETQYF.

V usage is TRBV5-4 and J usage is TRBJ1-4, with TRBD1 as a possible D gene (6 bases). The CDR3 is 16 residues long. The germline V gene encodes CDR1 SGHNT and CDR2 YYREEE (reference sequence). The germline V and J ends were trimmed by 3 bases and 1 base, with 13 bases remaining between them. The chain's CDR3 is CASSYGQRGTNEKLFF. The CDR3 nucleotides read TGTGCCAGCAGCTATGGACAGAGAGGAACTAATGAAAAACTGTTTTTT.

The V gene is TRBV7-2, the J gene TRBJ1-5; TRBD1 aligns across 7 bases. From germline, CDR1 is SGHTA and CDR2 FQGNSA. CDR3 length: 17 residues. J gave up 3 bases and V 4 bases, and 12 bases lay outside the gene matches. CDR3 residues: CASSWGGTVTINQPQHF. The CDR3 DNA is TGTGCCAGCAGCTGGGGAGGGACAGTTACAATCAATCAGCCCCAGCATTTT. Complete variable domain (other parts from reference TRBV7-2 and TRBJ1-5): GAGVSQSPSNKVTEKGKDVELRCDPISGHTALYWYRQSLGQGLEFLIYFQGNSAPDKSGLPSDRFSAERTGGSVSTLTIQRTQQEDSAVYLCASSWGGTVTINQPQHFGDGTRLSIL.

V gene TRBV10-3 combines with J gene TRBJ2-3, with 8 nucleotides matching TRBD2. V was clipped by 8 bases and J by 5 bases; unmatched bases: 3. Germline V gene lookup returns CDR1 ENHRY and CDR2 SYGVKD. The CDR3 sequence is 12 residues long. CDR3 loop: CAIASGGDTQYF. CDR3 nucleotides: TGTGCCATCGCAAGCGGGGGAGATACGCAGTATTTT.

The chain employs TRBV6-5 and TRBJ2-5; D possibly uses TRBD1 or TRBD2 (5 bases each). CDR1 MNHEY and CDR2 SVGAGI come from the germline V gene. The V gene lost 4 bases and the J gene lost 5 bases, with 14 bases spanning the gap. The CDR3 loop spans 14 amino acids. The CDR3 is CASSWGIRGETQYF. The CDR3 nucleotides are TGTGCCAGCAGTTGGGGGATTAGAGGGGAGACCCAGTACTTC.

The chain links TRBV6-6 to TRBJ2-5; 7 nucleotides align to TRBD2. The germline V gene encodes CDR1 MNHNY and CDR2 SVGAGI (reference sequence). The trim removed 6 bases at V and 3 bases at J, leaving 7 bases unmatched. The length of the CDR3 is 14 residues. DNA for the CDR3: TGTGCCAGCAGCCAGCTAGCGGTTGAAGAGACCCAGTACTTC. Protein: CASSQLAVEETQYF.

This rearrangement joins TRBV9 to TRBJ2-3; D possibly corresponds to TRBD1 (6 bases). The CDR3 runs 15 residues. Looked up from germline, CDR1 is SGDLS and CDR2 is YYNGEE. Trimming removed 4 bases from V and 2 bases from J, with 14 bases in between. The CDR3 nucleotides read TGTGCCAGCAGCCAGTGGGGGCAGCTCACAGATACGCAGTATTTT. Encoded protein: CASSQWGQLTDTQYF.

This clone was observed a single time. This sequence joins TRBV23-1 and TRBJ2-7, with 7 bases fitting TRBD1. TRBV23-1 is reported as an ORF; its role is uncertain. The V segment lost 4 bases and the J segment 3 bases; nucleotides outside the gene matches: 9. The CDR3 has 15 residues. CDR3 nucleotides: TGCGCCAGCAGTCCCCGGGACAGACCCGTCTACGAGCAGTACTTC. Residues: CASSPRDRPVYEQYF.

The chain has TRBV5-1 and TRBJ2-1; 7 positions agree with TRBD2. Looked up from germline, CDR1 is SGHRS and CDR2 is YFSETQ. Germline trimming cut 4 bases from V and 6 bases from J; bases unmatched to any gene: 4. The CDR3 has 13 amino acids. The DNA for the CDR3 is TGCGCCAGCAGCCCAGCGGGGTCCAATGAGCAGTTCTTC. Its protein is CASSPAGSNEQFF. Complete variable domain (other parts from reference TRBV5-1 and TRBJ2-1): KAGVTQTPRYLIKTRGQQVTLSCSPISGHRSVSWYQQTPGQGLQFLFEYFSETQRNKGNFPGRFSGRQFSNSRSEMNVSTLELGDSALYLCASSPAGSNEQFFGPGTRLTVL.

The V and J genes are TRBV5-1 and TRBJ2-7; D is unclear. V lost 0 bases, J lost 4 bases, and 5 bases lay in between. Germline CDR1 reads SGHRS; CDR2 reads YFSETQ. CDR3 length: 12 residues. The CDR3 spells CASSLGKYEQYF. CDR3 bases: TGCGCCAGCAGCTTGGGTAAATACGAGCAGTACTTC.

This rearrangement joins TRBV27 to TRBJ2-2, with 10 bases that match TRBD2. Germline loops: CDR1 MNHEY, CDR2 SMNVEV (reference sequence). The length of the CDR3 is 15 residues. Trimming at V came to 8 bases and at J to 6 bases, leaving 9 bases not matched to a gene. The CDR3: CASGPSGGIPGELFF. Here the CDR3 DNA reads TGTGCCAGCGGACCTAGCGGGGGTATCCCCGGGGAGCTGTTTTTT.

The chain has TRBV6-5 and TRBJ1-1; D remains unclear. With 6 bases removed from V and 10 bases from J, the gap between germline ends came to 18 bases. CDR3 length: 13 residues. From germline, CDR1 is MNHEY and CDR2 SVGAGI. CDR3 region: CASRPRQTGGAFF. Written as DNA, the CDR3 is TGTGCCAGCAGGCCCCGACAAACTGGCGGAGCTTTCTTT.

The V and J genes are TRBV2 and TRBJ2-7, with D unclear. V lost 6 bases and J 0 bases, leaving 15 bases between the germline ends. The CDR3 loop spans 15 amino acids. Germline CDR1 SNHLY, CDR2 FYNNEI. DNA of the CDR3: TGTGCCAGCAGGTCAGACATAATCATCTCCTACGAGCAGTACTTC. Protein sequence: CASRSDIIISYEQYF.

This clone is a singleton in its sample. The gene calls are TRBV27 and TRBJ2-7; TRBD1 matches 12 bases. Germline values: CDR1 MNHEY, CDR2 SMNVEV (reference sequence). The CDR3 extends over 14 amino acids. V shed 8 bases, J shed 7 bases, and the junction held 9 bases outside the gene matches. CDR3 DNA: TGTGCCAGCCGCCCGGGACAGGGGGCGAGGGAGCAGTACTTC. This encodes CASRPGQGAREQYF.

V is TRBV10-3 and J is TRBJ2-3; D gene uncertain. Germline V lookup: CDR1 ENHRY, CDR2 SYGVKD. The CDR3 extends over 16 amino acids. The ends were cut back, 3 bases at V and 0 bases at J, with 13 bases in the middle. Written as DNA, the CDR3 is TGTGCCATCAGTGAAATTGGAGAGACGAGCACAGATACGCAGTATTTT. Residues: CAISEIGETSTDTQYF.

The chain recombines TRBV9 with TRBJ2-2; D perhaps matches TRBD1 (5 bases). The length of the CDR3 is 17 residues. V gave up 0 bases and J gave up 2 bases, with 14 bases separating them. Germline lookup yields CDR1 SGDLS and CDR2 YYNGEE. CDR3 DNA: TGTGCCAGCAGCGTAGCCGGCAGGGCCTATAACACCGGGGAGCTGTTTTTT. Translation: CASSVAGRAYNTGELFF.

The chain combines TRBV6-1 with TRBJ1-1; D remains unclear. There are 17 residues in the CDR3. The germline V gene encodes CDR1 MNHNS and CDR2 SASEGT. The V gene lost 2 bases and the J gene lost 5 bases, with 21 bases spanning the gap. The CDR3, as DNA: TGTGCCAGCAGTGAACGCCTTCCGGGAAAGCGCCGAACTGAAGCTTTCTTT. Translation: CASSERLPGKRRTEAFF.

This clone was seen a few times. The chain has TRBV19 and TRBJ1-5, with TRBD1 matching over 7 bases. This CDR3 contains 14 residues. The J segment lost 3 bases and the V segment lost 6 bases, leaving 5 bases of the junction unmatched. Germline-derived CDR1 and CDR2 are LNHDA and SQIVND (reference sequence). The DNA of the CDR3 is TGTGCCAGTAGCCAGGGGGATTACAATCAGCCCCAGCATTTT. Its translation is CASSQGDYNQPQHF.

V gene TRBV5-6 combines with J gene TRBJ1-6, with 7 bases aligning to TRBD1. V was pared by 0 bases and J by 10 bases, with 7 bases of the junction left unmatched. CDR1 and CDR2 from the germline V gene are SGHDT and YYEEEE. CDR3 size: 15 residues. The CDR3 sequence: CASSLDPGGYSPLHF. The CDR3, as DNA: TGTGCCAGCAGCTTGGATCCAGGGGGGTACTCACCCCTCCACTTT.

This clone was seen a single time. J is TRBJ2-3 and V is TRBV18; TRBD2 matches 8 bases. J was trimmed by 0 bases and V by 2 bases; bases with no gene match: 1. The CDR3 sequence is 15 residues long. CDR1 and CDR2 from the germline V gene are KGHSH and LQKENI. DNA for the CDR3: TGTGCCAGCTCACCAGTAGCGGGGAGCACAGATACGCAGTATTTT. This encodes CASSPVAGSTDTQYF.

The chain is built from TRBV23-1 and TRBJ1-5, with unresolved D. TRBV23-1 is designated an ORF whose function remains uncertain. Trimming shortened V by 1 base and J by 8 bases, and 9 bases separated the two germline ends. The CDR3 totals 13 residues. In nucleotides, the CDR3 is TGCGCCAGCAGTCAATGGTGGGAAAAGCCCCAGCATTTT. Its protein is CASSQWWEKPQHF.

The DNA of the CDR3 is TGTGCCAGTACTTCAAGGGTCTCGGGCCGCGCGTATGGCTACACCTTC. This sequence encodes CASTSRVSGRAYGYTF. The rearrangement joins TRBV19 to TRBJ1-2; D is unclear. Germline CDR1 and CDR2: LNHDA and SQIVND (reference sequence). Trimming shortened V by 7 bases and J by 5 bases, and 23 bases separated the two germline ends. This CDR3 is 16 amino acids long.

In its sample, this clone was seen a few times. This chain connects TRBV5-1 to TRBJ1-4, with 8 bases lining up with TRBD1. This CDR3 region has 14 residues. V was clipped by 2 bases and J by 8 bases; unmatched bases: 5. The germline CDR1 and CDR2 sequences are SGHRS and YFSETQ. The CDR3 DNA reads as TGCGCCAGCAGCTTACAGGGGGGCAGGGAAAAACTGTTTTTT. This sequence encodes CASSLQGGREKLFF.

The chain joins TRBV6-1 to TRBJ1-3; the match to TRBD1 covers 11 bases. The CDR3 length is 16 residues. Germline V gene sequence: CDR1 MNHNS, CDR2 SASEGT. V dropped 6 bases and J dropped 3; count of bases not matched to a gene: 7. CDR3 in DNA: TGTGCCAGCAGCGAACCGGGACAGGGGGGTGGAAACACCATATATTTT. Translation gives CASSEPGQGGGNTIYF.

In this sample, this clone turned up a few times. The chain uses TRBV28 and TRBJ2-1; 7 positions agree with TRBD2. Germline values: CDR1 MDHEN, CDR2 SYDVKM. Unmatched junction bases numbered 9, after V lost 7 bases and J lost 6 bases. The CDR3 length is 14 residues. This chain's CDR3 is CASTPGRTSNEQFF. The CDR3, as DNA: TGTGCCAGCACCCCGGGGAGGACTAGCAATGAGCAGTTCTTC.

CDR3 in amino acids: CASSIDGRAWNTEAFF. For the CDR3, the DNA is TGTGCCAGTAGTATAGATGGCCGCGCCTGGAACACTGAAGCTTTCTTT. The chain links TRBV19 to TRBJ1-1; the D is unclear. V lost 0 bases and J lost 1, with 12 bases in between. In germline, CDR1 is LNHDA, CDR2 SQIVND (reference sequence). This CDR3 has 16 residues.

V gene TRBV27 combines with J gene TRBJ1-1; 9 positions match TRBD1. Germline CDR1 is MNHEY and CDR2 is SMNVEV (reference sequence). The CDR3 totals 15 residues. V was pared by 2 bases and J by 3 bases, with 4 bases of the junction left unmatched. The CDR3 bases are TGTGCCAGCAGTTTAGGTACAGGGGGCCACACTGAAGCTTTCTTT. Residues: CASSLGTGGHTEAFF.